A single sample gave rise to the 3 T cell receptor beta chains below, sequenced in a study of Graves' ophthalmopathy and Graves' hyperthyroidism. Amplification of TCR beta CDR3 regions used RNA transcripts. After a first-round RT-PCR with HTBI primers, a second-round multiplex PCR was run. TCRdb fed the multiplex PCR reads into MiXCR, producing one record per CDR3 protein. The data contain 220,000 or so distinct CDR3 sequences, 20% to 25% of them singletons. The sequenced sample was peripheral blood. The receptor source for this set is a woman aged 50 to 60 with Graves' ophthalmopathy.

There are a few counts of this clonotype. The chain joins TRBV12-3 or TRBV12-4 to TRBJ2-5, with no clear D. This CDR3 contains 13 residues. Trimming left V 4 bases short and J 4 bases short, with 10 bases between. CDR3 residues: CASSWASAETQYF. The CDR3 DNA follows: TGTGCCAGCAGTTGGGCCAGCGCAGAGACCCAGTACTTC.

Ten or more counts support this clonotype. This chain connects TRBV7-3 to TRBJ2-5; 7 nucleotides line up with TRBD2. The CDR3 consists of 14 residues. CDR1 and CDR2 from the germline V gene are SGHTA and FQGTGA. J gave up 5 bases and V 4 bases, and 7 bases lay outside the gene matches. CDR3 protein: CASSSGTMTETQYF. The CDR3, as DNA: TGTGCCAGCAGCTCTGGGACTATGACGGAGACCCAGTACTTC.

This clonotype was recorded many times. The CDR3 region is CSVQTANYGYTF. The CDR3, as DNA: TGCAGCGTTCAAACAGCTAACTATGGCTACACCTTC. This sequence joins TRBV29-1 and TRBJ1-2, with D hard to call. Germline CDR1 and CDR2: SQVTM and ANQGSEA. The V end lost 5 bases, the J end lost 0 bases, and 7 bases lay between the germline ends. This CDR3 contains 12 residues. The complete variable domain, with remaining parts taken from reference TRBV29-1 and TRBJ1-2, reads SAVISQKPSRDICQRGTSLTIQCQVDSQVTMMFWYRQQPGQSLTLIATANQGSEATYESGFVIDKFPISRPNLTFSTLTVSNMSPEDSSIYLCSVQTANYGYTFGSGTRLTVV.